This T cell receptor beta chain originates from a study of cytomegalovirus exposure and HLA in healthy donors. Germline V gene sequence: CDR1 SGHRS, CDR2 YFSETQ. V was cut by 0 bases and J by 2 bases, with 6 bases left in between. The CDR3 runs to 13 residues. The table lists this clone with a count of one. Some clones are missing from TCRdb's copy, which holds only in-frame ones; the method was immunoSEQ multiplex PCR. The sample yields some 150,000 clones, 75% to 90% seen once. The TCR comes from a woman aged 25-40 years in good health and CMV-seropositive. The chain uses TRBV5-1 and TRBJ2-7; possibly TRBD1 for D (6 bases). Source material: PBMCs. The CDR3 is CASSLEGAYEQYF. CDR3 in DNA: TGCGCCAGCAGCTTGGAGGGGGCCTACGAGCAGTACTTC.